The 11 T cell receptor beta chains listed next were all sequenced from one sample in a study of blood T cell repertoires in COVID-19. Generated by immunoSEQ multiplex PCR, the TCRdb table keeps only in-frame clones and is missing some. The data contain roughly 130,000 clones, roughly nine tenths of them singletons. Input material: peripheral blood. The receptors were gathered from a man aged 50-59 years with active COVID-19.

The CDR3 nucleotides are TGTGCCAGCAGCATTCCCATTTGGGGCGTGAACACTGAAGCTTTCTTT. Protein product: CASSIPIWGVNTEAFF. V is TRBV5-5 and J is TRBJ1-1; a possible D gene is TRBD1 (5 bases). With 4 bases removed from V and 0 bases from J, the gap between germline ends came to 16 bases. Germline lookup yields CDR1 SGHKS and CDR2 YYEKEE (reference sequence). This CDR3 contains 16 residues.

The chain links TRBV20-1 to TRBJ1-2; D is possibly TRBD1 (6 bases). Trimming cost V 5 bases and J 7 bases, with 11 bases left between them. Germline-derived CDR1 and CDR2 are DFQATT and SNEGSKA (reference sequence). CDR3 length: 11 residues. DNA for the CDR3: TGCAGTGCTGCTTCGGACAGTGGCTACACCTTC. It is translated as CSAASDSGYTF.

This clone was seen just once. This rearrangement joins TRBV2 to TRBJ1-4; no clear D gene. CDR3 length: 12 amino acids. Germline V gives CDR1 SNHLY, CDR2 FYNNEI. The V and J ends lost 7 bases and 7 bases respectively, with 10 bases between them. CDR3 DNA sequence: TGTGCCAGCAAGCCGCTAGCTGAAAAACTGTTTTTT. Translated, it gives CASKPLAEKLFF.

V gene TRBV19 combines with J gene TRBJ2-1, with 11 bases aligning to TRBD2. The CDR3 is 18 residues long. The germline V gene has CDR1 LNHDA and CDR2 SQIVND (reference sequence). Trimming at V came to 4 bases and at J to 5 bases, leaving 13 bases not matched to a gene. The CDR3 protein is CASSTNRILAGEDNEQFF. CDR3 nucleotide sequence: TGTGCCAGTAGTACTAACCGGATACTAGCGGGAGAAGACAATGAGCAGTTCTTC. The full variable domain, rest sourced from reference TRBV19 and TRBJ2-1, is DGGITQSPKYLFRKEGQNVTLSCEQNLNHDAMYWYRQDPGQGLRLIYYSQIVNDFQKGDIAEGYSVSREKKESFPLTVTSAQKNPTAFYLCASSTNRILAGEDNEQFFGPGTRLTVL.

The rearrangement uses TRBV9 and TRBJ2-2; D gene ambiguous. Germline values: CDR1 SGDLS, CDR2 YYNGEE. Deletions cut 0 bases from V and 5 bases from J, with 11 bases between. The CDR3 consists of 15 residues. The CDR3 region is CASSVERLSTGELFF. For the CDR3, the DNA is TGTGCCAGCAGCGTAGAGAGACTCTCTACCGGGGAGCTGTTTTTT.

The chain couples TRBV7-8 to TRBJ1-3; maybe TRBD1 (6 bases). The CDR3 is 14 amino acids. Trimming shortened V by 6 bases and J by 6 bases, and 15 bases separated the two germline ends. Germline V gene sequence: CDR1 SGHVS, CDR2 FQNEAQ. CDR3 in amino acids: CASSQTGRANTIYF. The DNA of the CDR3 is TGTGCCAGCAGTCAAACAGGGCGGGCAAACACCATATATTTT.

This chain links TRBV9 with TRBJ2-7; 7 positions agree with TRBD2. The V gene's germline CDR1 is SGDLS and CDR2 YYNGEE. V lost 0 bases, J lost 2 bases, and 5 bases stayed unmatched. This CDR3 is built from 15 residues. CDR3 sequence (DNA): TGTGCCAGCAGCGTAGACGGGGGGAGCACCTACGAGCAGTACTTC. Protein product: CASSVDGGSTYEQYF.

The chain has TRBV19 and TRBJ2-2; 9 bases agree with TRBD1. The CDR3 length is 14 residues. The trim removed 5 bases at V and 3 bases at J, leaving 1 base unmatched. The germline V gene encodes CDR1 LNHDA and CDR2 SQIVND (reference sequence). This CDR3 is CASSRQGDTGELFF. CDR3 bases: TGTGCCAGTAGTCGACAGGGGGACACCGGGGAGCTGTTTTTT.

About this clone: Mismatch with germline at one junction end may stem from a read error. The chain is built from TRBV14 and TRBJ1-1, with D possibly matching TRBD1 (6 bases). CDR3 length: 16 residues. The V gene's germline CDR1 is SGHDN and CDR2 FVKESK. CDR3 coding DNA: TGTGCCAGCAGCCAACAGGGGCTTGGGAAGAACGCTGAAGCTTTCTTT. Encoded protein: CASSQQGLGKNAEAFF.

V gene TRBV28 combines with J gene TRBJ1-4; TRBD1 matches at 7 bases. Looked up from germline, CDR1 is MDHEN and CDR2 is SYDVKM. V was pared by 4 bases and J by 0 bases, with 5 bases of the junction left unmatched. The CDR3 is made up of 16 amino acids. CDR3 region: CASSSIGQATNEKLFF. The DNA of the CDR3 is TGTGCCAGCAGTTCGATTGGACAGGCAACTAATGAAAAACTGTTTTTT.

The chain couples TRBV10-1 to TRBJ1-6; possibly TRBD1 for D (6 bases). The CDR3 loop spans 13 amino acids. The V gene lost 6 bases and the J gene lost 10 bases, with 13 bases spanning the gap. Germline V gives CDR1 WNHNN, CDR2 SYGVQD (reference sequence). CDR3 coding DNA: TGCGCCAGCAGCGACAACAGGGTCTCACCCCTCCACTTT. Its translation: CASSDNRVSPLHF.